This TCR beta chain comes out of a study of shared clonotypes between healthy human individuals. Study-wide background: Aged between 18 and 49, the donors were two women and three men.

This clone has just one count. Its antigen remains unknown. General observations from the study: Rarefaction curves obtained for sorted subsets showed sequencing incomplete despite large depth.

Germline loops: CDR1 MGHDK, CDR2 SYGVNS. This CDR3 spans 14 amino acids. Trimming at V came to 4 bases and at J to 7 bases, leaving 4 bases not matched to a gene. In the original workflow: Owing to the provision of junction-only sequences devoid of quality scores by immunoSEQ, filtering differed. Produced via immunoSEQ multiplex PCR; TCRdb's table is partial and in-frame only. The D gene and trimming were derived from the DNA, and the V and J assignments and clone size from that table. Counted here are over a million clones, about 74% occurring once; the ten biggest clones make up roughly 1.5%. Sequencing was carried out using memory CD4+ T cells sorted from blood. The subset is: CD45RA-negative fraction. The V and J genes are TRBV25-1 and TRBJ1-4; 9 bases align to TRBD1. The sequence came from a man younger than 35 in good health. For the CDR3, the DNA is TGTGCCAGCAGTGGAAACAGGGGGCTTGAAAAACTGTTTTTT. It codes for CASSGNRGLEKLFF.